These 30 T cell receptor beta chains share one sample of origin, sequenced in a study of Tregs in tolerant kidney transplant recipients. Sequencing used immunoSEQ multiplex PCR; TCRdb keeps in-frame clones, though not all of them. The sample totals 30,000 to 40,000 clones. Related graft donors supplied nonmyeloablative bone marrow transplants, and mixed chimerism was transient. The sample here was CD4+ T cells from blood (PBMCs), taken 24 months after the transplant. These receptors came from a human patient who received a combined kidney and bone marrow transplant. Some T cells may be provided by the graft donor.

CDR3 DNA (partial): TGTGCCAGCAGTGAAGGAGGACAGGCGCCC. Translation: CASSEGGQAP. From start to end, the CDR3 is CASSEGGQAPQHF. The rearrangement links TRBV6-1 to TRBJ1-5; 7 bases fit TRBD1. The observed sequence ends 3 residues before the CDR3 terminus, with the missing tail filled in from the germline J gene. Germline trimming cut 1 base from V and 9 bases from J; bases unmatched to any gene: 3. CDR3 size: 13 residues. Germline V gene sequence: CDR1 MNHNS, CDR2 SASEGT.

In regard to this clone: The CDR3 end is not reached by the read, which stops 3 residues before it; the germline J gene fills it in. The V and J genes are TRBV20-1 and TRBJ2-7, with D unclear. This CDR3 has 12 residues. CDR1 and CDR2 from the germline V gene are DFQATT and SNEGSKA (reference sequence). Trimming took 6 bases from V and 5 from J, leaving 14 bases between them. Partial CDR3 DNA: TGCAGTGCCAACGTCCAGGAAGACGAG. Encoded protein: CSANVQEDE. The entire CDR3 is CSANVQEDEQYF.

Note on this clone: The sequenced fragment ends 3 residues before the CDR3 boundary, so the rest is inferred from the germline J gene. The chain links TRBV5-1 to TRBJ2-7; tentative D call: TRBD1 (6 bases). The CDR3 spans 15 residues. Germline loops: CDR1 SGHRS, CDR2 YFSETQ. V lost 0 bases and J lost 6, with 16 bases in between. CDR3 amino acids: CASSLVTGTPVEQYF. The sequenced part of the CDR3 DNA is TGCGCCAGCAGCTTGGTAACCGGGACACCTGTCGAG.

For this clone: The observed sequence ends 3 residues before the CDR3 terminus, with the missing tail filled in from the germline J gene. This chain joins TRBV7-2 and TRBJ2-3; 8 bases are a match to TRBD1. Germline-derived CDR1 and CDR2 are SGHTA and FQGNSA. CDR3 length: 14 amino acids. V lost 5 bases and J lost 6; bases outside the gene matches: 7. CDR3 region: CASSTDRVTDTQYF. Incomplete CDR3 DNA: TGTGCCAGCAGCACGGACAGGGTTACCGATACG.

A remark on this clone: Coverage ceases 3 residues before the CDR3 finishes, and the germline J gene fills in the end. This chain joins TRBV10-3 and TRBJ1-3; D perhaps matches TRBD1 (5 bases). Germline V gives CDR1 ENHRY, CDR2 SYGVKD. The germline V and J ends were trimmed by 0 bases and 0 bases, with 6 bases remaining between them. The length of the CDR3 is 15 residues. Incomplete CDR3 DNA: TGTGCCATCAGTGAGTCGGACAACTCTGGAAACACC. This translates into CAISESDNSGNT. The whole CDR3 is CAISESDNSGNTIYF.

Of note for this clone: The CDR3 extends 3 residues past the end of the read, so its final part is completed from the germline J gene. This chain joins TRBV11-2 and TRBJ2-7, with D hard to call. Germline CDR1 reads SGHAT; CDR2 reads FQNNGV. Trimming left V 1 base short and J 4 bases short, with 5 bases between. The CDR3 totals 12 residues. The CDR3 DNA, read in part, is TGTGCCAGCAGCTTAGTACGGTACGAG. Translation: CASSLVRYE. The whole CDR3 sequence reads CASSLVRYEQYF.

Remarks on this clone: The read ends 3 residues shy of where the CDR3 ends; the end is completed using the germline J gene. J is TRBJ2-2 and V is TRBV5-4, with 10 bases aligning to TRBD1. The CDR3 consists of 15 residues. The germline V gene encodes CDR1 SGHNT and CDR2 YYREEE (reference sequence). Trimming cost V 4 bases and J 6 bases; bases outside gene matches: 6. The CDR3 sequence: CASSGRDRGAGELFF. The sequenced part of the CDR3 DNA is TGTGCCAGCAGCGGCCGGGACAGGGGCGCCGGGGAG.

On this clone itself: The CDR3 end falls 3 residues outside the read, so it is completed with the germline J gene. This chain uses TRBV7-8 with TRBJ2-1, with 8 nucleotides matching TRBD2. From germline, CDR1 is SGHVS and CDR2 FQNEAQ. With 5 bases clipped from V and 5 bases from J, the junction kept 17 bases outside the gene matches. The CDR3 is made up of 18 amino acids. The part of the CDR3 DNA that was read is TGTGCCAGCAGCGCCAAGATCCCCCGAGCGGGAGCCCACAATGAG. Protein sequence: CASSAKIPRAGAHNE. The entire CDR3 protein reads CASSAKIPRAGAHNEQFF.

Details on this clone: The CDR3 end is not reached by the read, which stops 3 residues before it; the germline J gene fills it in. This chain links TRBV18 with TRBJ2-7; D is unclear. The CDR3 covers 15 residues. Germline CDR1 reads KGHSH; CDR2 reads LQKENI. Trimming took off 0 bases at V and 1 base at J, with 10 bases between the two ends. This CDR3 reads CASSPPPRLSYEQYF. CDR3 bases read: TGTGCCAGCTCACCACCGCCTAGACTTTCCTACGAG.

On this clone itself: The DNA ends 3 residues before the CDR3 does, and the rest of the CDR3 is filled in from the germline J gene. V usage is TRBV19 and J usage is TRBJ1-3, with a tentative D call TRBD1 (5 bases). Germline V gene lookup returns CDR1 LNHDA and CDR2 SQIVND (reference sequence). This CDR3 is 15 amino acids long. Trimming took 8 bases from V and 4 from J, leaving 18 bases between them. The CDR3 DNA, read in part, is TGTGCCAGTGGGGAGCAGGGAGTAAGAGGAAACACC. Protein product: CASGEQGVRGNT. The whole CDR3 reads CASGEQGVRGNTIYF.

This clone counts as medium-sized by frequency. The CDR3 extends 3 residues past the end of the read, so its final part is completed from the germline J gene. The chain carries TRBV5-1 and TRBJ2-7; TRBD2 aligns across 9 bases. The V gene's germline CDR1 is SGHRS and CDR2 YFSETQ. J gave up 1 base and V 4 bases, and 6 bases lay outside the gene matches. This CDR3 is built from 15 residues. The CDR3 sequence is CASSMGLAISYEQYF. The covered CDR3 bases are TGCGCCAGCAGCATGGGACTAGCTATTTCCTACGAG.

As to this clone: The CDR3 goes on 3 residues after the read ends, and that part is filled in from the germline J gene. The chain employs TRBV30 and TRBJ1-2; 9 nucleotides agree with TRBD1. The germline CDR1 and CDR2 sequences are GTSNPN and SVGIG (reference sequence). The CDR3 contains 13 residues. The CDR3 sequence: CAWSRRDREGYTF. The covered CDR3 bases are TGTGCCTGGAGTCGTCGGGACAGGGAAGGC.

A note on this clone: The read ends 3 residues early relative to the CDR3; the germline J gene fills the gap. V is TRBV5-1 and J is TRBJ1-1, with TRBD1 identical over 9 bases. J was trimmed by 0 bases and V by 4 bases; bases with no gene match: 7. CDR3 length: 16 residues. Germline values: CDR1 SGHRS, CDR2 YFSETQ. The CDR3 sequence: CASSRGQGMMNTEAFF. CDR3 DNA (partial): TGCGCCAGCAGCCGGGGACAGGGAATGATGAACACTGAA.

As regards this clone: From the germline J gene comes the end of the CDR3, since the read stops 3 residues before it. V is TRBV23-1 and J is TRBJ2-7; TRBD1 is a possible D gene (5 bases). TRBV23-1 is placed among ORFs of uncertain function. This CDR3 contains 13 residues. V gave up 4 bases and J gave up 6 bases, with 13 bases separating them. The sequenced part of the CDR3 DNA is TGCGCCAGCAGTCCGGCAGGGTTGTGCGAG. Protein product: CASSPAGLCE. In full, the CDR3 is CASSPAGLCEQYF.

In regard to this clone: The read falls 3 residues short of the CDR3 end, and the missing part is taken from the germline J gene. J is TRBJ1-1 and V is TRBV10-3; D unclear. Germline loops: CDR1 ENHRY, CDR2 SYGVKD. This CDR3 contains 12 residues. V was clipped by 6 bases and J by 1 base, with 6 bases between them. The CDR3 DNA, read in part, is TGTGCCATCAGACAGCCGAACACTGAA. Its protein product is CAIRQPNTE. Given in full, the CDR3 is CAIRQPNTEAFF.

Concerning this clone itself: The read halts 3 residues ahead of the CDR3 end, with the missing end drawn from the germline J gene. The chain carries TRBV5-6 and TRBJ1-1; 8 bases are shared with TRBD1. CDR3 length: 12 residues. Per the germline V gene, CDR1 is SGHDT and CDR2 is YYEEEE. The V gene end was trimmed by 5 bases and the J gene end by 4 bases; junction bases not matched to a gene: 1. The CDR3 here is CASRTGGTEAFF. The CDR3 bases that were read are TGTGCCAGCAGAACAGGGGGCACTGAA.

With respect to this clone: The CDR3 end lies 3 residues beyond the end of the read and is filled in from the germline J gene. The chain couples TRBV5-4 to TRBJ1-2; D gene unclear. Trimming pared 0 bases from V and 3 bases from J, leaving 9 bases between. This CDR3 has 14 amino acids. Germline loops: CDR1 SGHNT, CDR2 YYREEE (reference sequence). CDR3 DNA (partial): TGTGCCAGCAGCTTGGGCCGGAGGGACTATGGC. This gives the protein CASSLGRRDYG. The whole CDR3 region reads CASSLGRRDYGYTF.

With respect to this clone: The CDR3 end lies 3 residues beyond the end of the read and is filled in from the germline J gene. V is TRBV2 and J is TRBJ1-2; 8 bases line up with TRBD1. Trimming took 7 bases from V and 4 from J; bases not matched to a gene: 5. Germline V CDR1 and CDR2: SNHLY, FYNNEI. This CDR3 is 13 amino acids long. The CDR3 sequence is CASMYTGGYGYTF. The CDR3 bases that were read are TGTGCCAGCATGTACACAGGGGGCTATGGC.

A note on this clone: The sequence runs out 3 residues before the end of the CDR3; the remainder is reconstructed from the germline J gene. The chain employs TRBV28 and TRBJ2-7; 7 nucleotides line up with TRBD2. The J segment lost 2 bases and the V segment lost 4 bases, leaving 5 bases of the junction unmatched. The CDR3 is 14 amino acids. The germline CDR1 and CDR2 sequences are MDHEN and SYDVKM. Incomplete CDR3 DNA: TGTGCCAGCAGTTCCCCGGGACTAACCTACGAG. Translation gives CASSSPGLTYE. The full CDR3 is CASSSPGLTYEQYF.

Worth noting for this clone: The sequence runs out 3 residues before the end of the CDR3; the remainder is reconstructed from the germline J gene. The chain uses TRBV30 and TRBJ1-4; TRBD1 agrees at 7 bases. The germline gives CDR1 GTSNPN, CDR2 SVGIG (reference sequence). The CDR3 extends over 15 amino acids. V shed 2 bases and J 0 bases; nucleotides not matched to a gene: 3. Here the CDR3 reads CAWSRQGATNEKLFF. The covered CDR3 bases are TGTGCCTGGAGTCGGCAGGGGGCAACTAATGAAAAA.

In regard to this clone: The DNA ends 3 residues before the CDR3 does, and the rest of the CDR3 is filled in from the germline J gene. The chain links TRBV29-1 to TRBJ2-4, with TRBD2 matching over 7 bases. V lost 2 bases and J lost 5; bases outside the gene matches: 6. Germline CDR1 is SQVTM and CDR2 is ANQGSEA. The CDR3 totals 14 residues. The CDR3 DNA, read in part, is TGCAGCGTTGAAACTTGGGGGGGTCAAAACATT. Protein product: CSVETWGGQNI. The full CDR3 protein reads CSVETWGGQNIQYF.

For this clone: The missing CDR3 end, 3 residues past where the read stops, is filled in from the germline J gene. J is TRBJ2-7 and V is TRBV19; 9 bases agree with TRBD1. This CDR3 has 15 amino acids. J gave up 0 bases and V 5 bases, and 5 bases lay outside the gene matches. Germline V gene sequence: CDR1 LNHDA, CDR2 SQIVND (reference sequence). CDR3 loop: CASSGGQGHSYEQYF. CDR3 bases read: TGTGCCAGTAGTGGAGGACAGGGGCACTCCTACGAG.

Concerning this clone itself: The CDR3 end falls 3 residues outside the read, so it is completed with the germline J gene. V and J are TRBV7-8 and TRBJ2-1; 11 bases map to TRBD1. The V gene's germline CDR1 is SGHVS and CDR2 FQNEAQ. The CDR3 has 15 amino acids. J lost 5 bases, V lost 5 bases, and 5 bases had no gene match. The CDR3 protein is CASSIGQGANNEQFF. Partial CDR3 DNA: TGTGCCAGCAGCATCGGACAGGGGGCTAACAATGAG. The variable domain in full, with the rest retrieved from reference TRBV7-8 and TRBJ2-1, is GAGVSQSPRYKVAKRGQDVALRCDPISGHVSLFWYQQALGQGPEFLTYFQNEAQLDKSGLPSDRFFAERPEGSVSTLKIQRTQQEDSAVYLCASSIGQGANNEQFFGPGTRLTVL.

To note about this clone: The missing CDR3 end, 3 residues past where the read stops, is filled in from the germline J gene. The gene calls are TRBV20-1 and TRBJ2-1; 7 bases align to TRBD2. Trimming cost V 0 bases and J 4 bases; bases outside gene matches: 12. The length of the CDR3 is 17 residues. Germline V gene data show CDR1 as DFQATT and CDR2 as SNEGSKA (reference sequence). CDR3 DNA, as far as it was read: TGCAGTGCTAGAGATTGGGGTGGCGGGGGAAAATACAATGAG. Amino acid sequence: CSARDWGGGGKYNE. In full, the CDR3 reads CSARDWGGGGKYNEQFF.

For this clone: Read sequence stops 3 residues before the CDR3 end, and the germline J gene provides the missing end. The chain combines TRBV18 with TRBJ2-1, with a weak D call TRBD2 (6 bases). Trimming stripped 3 bases from V and 6 bases from J, with 18 bases between. This CDR3 comprises 16 residues. Germline loops: CDR1 KGHSH, CDR2 LQKENI. CDR3: CASSPYDGILANEQFF. The CDR3 bases that were read are TGTGCCAGCTCACCCTATGATGGAATACTAGCCAATGAG.

CDR3 bases read: TGCAGTGCTAGAAAGGGACAGGGGGGTAATTCACCC. Its translation is CSARKGQGGNSP. The full CDR3 protein reads CSARKGQGGNSPLHF. The J gene is TRBJ1-6, the V gene TRBV20-1; TRBD1 aligns across 11 bases. The read ends 3 residues before the CDR3 terminus; that terminus is restored from the germline J gene. CDR1 and CDR2 from the germline V gene are DFQATT and SNEGSKA (reference sequence). V trimming: 2 bases; J trimming: 6 bases; junction bases outside the gene matches: 3. The CDR3 loop spans 15 amino acids.

Remarks on this clone: The sequence runs out 3 residues before the end of the CDR3; the remainder is reconstructed from the germline J gene. The chain carries TRBV4-2 and TRBJ1-5; no reliable D call. Trimming shortened V by 4 bases and J by 4 bases, and 14 bases separated the two germline ends. This CDR3 is built from 15 residues. The germline V gene encodes CDR1 LGHNA and CDR2 YNFKEQ. The CDR3 reads CASSPRAGENQPQHF. The CDR3 DNA, read in part, is TGTGCCAGCAGCCCTAGAGCGGGAGAGAATCAGCCC.

About this clone: The read halts 3 residues ahead of the CDR3 end, with the missing end drawn from the germline J gene. The V call is TRBV5-1, the J call TRBJ1-2; D call uncertain. With 4 bases removed from V and 7 bases from J, the gap between germline ends came to 11 bases. CDR1 is SGHRS, CDR2 YFSETQ, per germline. This CDR3 has 12 residues. The sequenced CDR3 bases are TGCGCCAGCAGCCCTAACTCCGTTGGC. Protein: CASSPNSVG. The full CDR3 is CASSPNSVGYTF.

Worth noting for this clone: Read data end 3 residues before the CDR3 end; the end is taken from the germline J gene. The gene calls are TRBV20-1 and TRBJ2-1; weak D call: TRBD1 (5 bases). Trimming shortened V by 2 bases and J by 3 bases, and 11 bases separated the two germline ends. The CDR3 has 14 residues. The germline gives CDR1 DFQATT, CDR2 SNEGSKA (reference sequence). CDR3 loop: CSARQGAVYNEQFF. The CDR3 DNA, read in part, is TGCAGTGCTAGACAGGGTGCCGTCTACAATGAG.

Concerning this clone itself: The read stops 3 residues short of the end of the CDR3; the missing end is completed from the germline J gene. The rearrangement uses TRBV20-1 and TRBJ1-5; 7 nucleotides agree with TRBD1. Germline CDR1 is DFQATT and CDR2 is SNEGSKA (reference sequence). J gave up 2 bases and V 6 bases, and 7 bases lay outside the gene matches. This CDR3 contains 14 residues. CDR3 sequence: CSATDRARNQPQHF. The sequenced part of the CDR3 DNA is TGCAGTGCGACCGACAGGGCCCGCAATCAGCCC.